This T cell receptor (beta chain) derives from a study of T cells after yellow fever vaccination. The study, taken as a whole, reports: Re-detected after boosting: most primary clones, about 95% of CD4 and around 86% of CD8. Although the secondary response was weaker, it peaked faster, at day 5 versus 15.

The CDR3 is 12 amino acids. V was shortened by 8 bases and J by 4 bases, with 14 bases between the two germline ends. Germline V gene data show CDR1 as DFQATT and CDR2 as SNEGSKA (reference sequence). As for this clonotype: Its target is unknown.

In making TCR cDNA, 5'RACE template switching added a universal primer site and UMIs to it. TCRdb re-analysed the 5' RACE reads in MiXCR, keeping a single row per CDR3 protein. The table has hundreds of thousands of distinct CDR3 sequences, 15% to 20% seen once. The material was PBMCs, obtained 15 days after the yellow fever booster vaccination. The receptor was isolated from a man aged 25 to 45 who received the YFV17D yellow fever vaccine. The chain joins TRBV20-1 to TRBJ1-1; no clear D. CDR3 in amino acids: CSPRWVGTEAFF. The CDR3 DNA follows: TGCAGTCCCAGGTGGGTTGGCACTGAAGCTTTCTTT.